The entry below gives a single T cell receptor (beta chain) sequence along with its context. From germline, CDR1 is SGHAT and CDR2 FQNNGV. CDR3 length: 15 residues. V was clipped by 1 base and J by 2 bases, with 11 bases between them. The data originate from a study of blood T cell repertoires in COVID-19. Whole-study context: Material from acute and convalescent COVID-19 was sourced from the United States, Italy and Spain.

Generated by immunoSEQ multiplex PCR, the TCRdb table keeps only in-frame clones and is missing some. The sample shows roughly 100,000 clones, around nine tenths of them seen only once. The receptor was derived from a human donor in a cohort sampled during active COVID-19. The source material was peripheral blood. This sequence joins TRBV11-2 and TRBJ1-1, with D uncertain. The CDR3 nucleotides read TGTGCCAGCAGCTTAGTTACGGGAAAAAACACTGAAGCTTTCTTT. Encoded protein: CASSLVTGKNTEAFF.